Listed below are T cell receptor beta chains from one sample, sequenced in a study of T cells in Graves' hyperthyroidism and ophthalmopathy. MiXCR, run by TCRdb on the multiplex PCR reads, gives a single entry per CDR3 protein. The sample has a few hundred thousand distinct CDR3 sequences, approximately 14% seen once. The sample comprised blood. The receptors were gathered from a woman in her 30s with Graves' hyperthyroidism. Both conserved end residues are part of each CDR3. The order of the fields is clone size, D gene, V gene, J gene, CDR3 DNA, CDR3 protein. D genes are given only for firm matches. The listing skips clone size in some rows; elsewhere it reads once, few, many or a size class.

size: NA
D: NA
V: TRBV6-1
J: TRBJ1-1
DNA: TGTGCCAGCAGTCGGCAGGGGAGCACTGAATCTTTCTTT
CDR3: CASSRQGSTESFF

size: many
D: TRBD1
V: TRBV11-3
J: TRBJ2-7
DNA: TGTGCCAGCAGCTCAGGGGGCGCGAGCTACGAGCAGTACTTC
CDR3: CASSSGGASYEQYF

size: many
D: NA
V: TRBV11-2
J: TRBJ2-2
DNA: TGTGCCAGCAGCCCGAAAGTCGAGACTCCGAACACCGGGGAGCTGTTTTTT
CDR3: CASSPKVETPNTGELFF

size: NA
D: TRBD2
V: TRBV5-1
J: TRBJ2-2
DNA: TGCGCCAGCAGCTTCGCTAGCGGGAACACCGGGGAGCTGTTTTTT
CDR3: CASSFASGNTGELFF

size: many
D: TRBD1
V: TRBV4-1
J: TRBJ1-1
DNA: TGCGCCAGCAGCCAAGGACAGGGGAGTGGAACTGAAGCTTTCTTT
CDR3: CASSQGQGSGTEAFF

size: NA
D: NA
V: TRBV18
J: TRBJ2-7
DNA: TGTGCCAGCTCACCACCGAGACACCCCTACGAGCAGTACTTC
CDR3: CASSPPRHPYEQYF

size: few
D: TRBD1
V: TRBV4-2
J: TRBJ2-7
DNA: TGTGCCAGCAGCCCCCCCTTCGACAGGGCAATTTCTCAGCAGTACTTC
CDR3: CASSPPFDRAISQQYF

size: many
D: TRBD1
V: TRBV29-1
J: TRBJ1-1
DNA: TGCAGCGCACTGGGACAGTTGAACACTGAAGCTTTCTTT
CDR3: CSALGQLNTEAFF

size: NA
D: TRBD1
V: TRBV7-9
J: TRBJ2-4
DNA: TGTGCCAGCAGCCCTGACAGGGTCCTTAAGTACTTC
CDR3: CASSPDRVLKYF

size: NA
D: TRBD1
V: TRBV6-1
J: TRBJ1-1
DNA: TGTGCCAGCAGTGAAGAGGCCGGGACAGGGACGGGCACTGAAGCTTTCTTT
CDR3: CASSEEAGTGTGTEAFF

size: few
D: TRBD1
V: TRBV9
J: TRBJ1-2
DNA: TGTGCCAGCAGCGCATACTATGGACAGGGCTATGGCTACACCTTC
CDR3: CASSAYYGQGYGYTF

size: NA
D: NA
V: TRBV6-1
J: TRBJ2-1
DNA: TGTGCCAGCAGTTCCACGGCCGCAGGGCCGTTCTTC
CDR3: CASSSTAAGPFF

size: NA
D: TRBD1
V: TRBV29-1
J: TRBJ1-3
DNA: TGCAGCGTTGGGCAGGGGGTTTCTGGAAACACCATATATTTT
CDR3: CSVGQGVSGNTIYF

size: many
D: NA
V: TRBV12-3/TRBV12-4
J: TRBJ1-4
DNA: TGTGCCAGCACCGCACCTCCGACGCGAACCGTGTTTTTT
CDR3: CASTAPPTRTVFF

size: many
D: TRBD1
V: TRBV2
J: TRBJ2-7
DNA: TGTGCCAGCAAGGGACAGGAGCAGTACTTC
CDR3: CASKGQEQYF

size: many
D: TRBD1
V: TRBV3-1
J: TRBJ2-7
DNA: TGTGCCAGCAGCCACCGGGACAGGGACAGCGAGCAGTACTTC
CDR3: CASSHRDRDSEQYF

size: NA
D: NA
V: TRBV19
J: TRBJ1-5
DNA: TGTGCCAGTAGTATAAACGGAAGGGCCAATCAGCCCCAGCATTTT
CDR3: CASSINGRANQPQHF

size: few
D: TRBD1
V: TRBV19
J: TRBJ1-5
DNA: TGTGCCAGTAGTACCCGACAGGGAACCCCGCCCCAGCATTTT
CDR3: CASSTRQGTPPQHF

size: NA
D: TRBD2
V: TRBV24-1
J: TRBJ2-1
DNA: TGTGCCACCAGTGATTGGGGGATAGCGGGACATAATGAGCAGTTCTTC
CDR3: CATSDWGIAGHNEQFF

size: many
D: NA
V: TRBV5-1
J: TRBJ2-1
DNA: TGCGCCAGCAGCCAGGCTCACAGTTCCTACAATGAGCAGTTCTTC
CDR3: CASSQAHSSYNEQFF

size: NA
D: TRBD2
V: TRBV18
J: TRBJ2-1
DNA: TGTGCCAGCTCGCCTCCGGGCGGGAGGGCTTTTAATGAGCAGTTCTTC
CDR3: CASSPPGGRAFNEQFF

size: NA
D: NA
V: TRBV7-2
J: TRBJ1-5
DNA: TGTGCCAGCAGCTTAGGGTACATCCCCCGGGGCAATCAGCCCCAGCATTTT
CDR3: CASSLGYIPRGNQPQHF

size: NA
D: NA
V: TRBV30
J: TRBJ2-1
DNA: TGTGCCTGGAGTGTCGGATCGGGGGACCCGAAGTTCTTC
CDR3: CAWSVGSGDPKFF

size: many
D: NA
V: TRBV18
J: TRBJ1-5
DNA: TGTGCCAGCAGCCCTAGCAATCAGCCCCAGCATTTT
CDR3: CASSPSNQPQHF

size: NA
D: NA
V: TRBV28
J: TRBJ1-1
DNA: TGTGCCGGCAGATCATACTTCTACACTGAAGCTTTCTTT
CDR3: CAGRSYFYTEAFF

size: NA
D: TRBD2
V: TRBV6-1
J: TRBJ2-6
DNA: TGTGCCAGCCAACCCCCACTAGCGGGCCACGACTCTGGGGCCAACGCCCTGACTTTC
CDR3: CASQPPLAGHDSGANALTF

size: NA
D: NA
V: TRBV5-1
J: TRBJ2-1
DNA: TGCGCCAGCAGGGGTAGCTCCTACAATGAGCAGTTCTTC
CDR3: CASRGSSYNEQFF

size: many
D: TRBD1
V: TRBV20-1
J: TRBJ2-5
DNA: TGCAGTGTCACGCCCGGGACAGGTTGGGCAGAGACCCAGTACTTC
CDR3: CSVTPGTGWAETQYF

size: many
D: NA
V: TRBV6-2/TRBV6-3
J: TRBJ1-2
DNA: TGTGCCAGCAGTGCCGCCCCGGGAATCGGTGGCTACACCTTC
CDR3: CASSAAPGIGGYTF

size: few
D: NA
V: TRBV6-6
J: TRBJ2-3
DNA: TGTGCCAGCAGTTACCTATCAGATACGCAGTATTTT
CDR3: CASSYLSDTQYF

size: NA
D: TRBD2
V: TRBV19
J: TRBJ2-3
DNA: TGTGCCAGTAGAGAGGTAGCGGGTGAGCCAGATACGCAGTATTTT
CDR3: CASREVAGEPDTQYF

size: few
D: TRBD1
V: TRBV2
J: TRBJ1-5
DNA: TGTGCCAGCAGTGAACAGGGGGCGTTTCAGCCCCAGCATTTT
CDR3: CASSEQGAFQPQHF

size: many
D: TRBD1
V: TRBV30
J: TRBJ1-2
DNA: TGTGCCTGGAGTCCCGGGACAGGGAGTAACTATGGCTACACCTTC
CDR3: CAWSPGTGSNYGYTF

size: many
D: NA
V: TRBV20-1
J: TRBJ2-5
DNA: TGCAGTGCTAGGTGGGGAGAGACCCAGTACTTC
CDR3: CSARWGETQYF

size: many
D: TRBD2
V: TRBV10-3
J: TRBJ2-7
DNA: TGTGCCATCAGGACTAGCGGGAGTCGGGACGAGCAGTACTTC
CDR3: CAIRTSGSRDEQYF

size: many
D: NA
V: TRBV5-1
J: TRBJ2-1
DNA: TGCGCCAGCAGCGCCGGACTGGAAATGAGCTCCTACAATGAGCAGTTCTTC
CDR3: CASSAGLEMSSYNEQFF

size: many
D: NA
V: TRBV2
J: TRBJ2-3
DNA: TGTGCCAGCAGTGACGCTGGTGTGGGCCTCTTAACGACTACGCAGTATTTT
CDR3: CASSDAGVGLLTTTQYF

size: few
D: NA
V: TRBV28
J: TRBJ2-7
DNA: TGTGCCAGCAGTTCCGGGCCCCCGAGGTTCTACGAGCAGTACTTC
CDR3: CASSSGPPRFYEQYF

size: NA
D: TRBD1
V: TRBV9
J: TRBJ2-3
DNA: TGTGCCAGCAGCGTACCGGGGACAGCTAGCACAGATACGCAGTATTTT
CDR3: CASSVPGTASTDTQYF

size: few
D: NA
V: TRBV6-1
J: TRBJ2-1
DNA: TGTGCCAGCAGTGTCGCCGAGGCCCATGAGCAGTTCTTC
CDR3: CASSVAEAHEQFF

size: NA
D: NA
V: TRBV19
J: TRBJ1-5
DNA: TGTGCCAGTAGTAGGCAGGGAGTCGGCAATCAGCCCCAGCATTTT
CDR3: CASSRQGVGNQPQHF

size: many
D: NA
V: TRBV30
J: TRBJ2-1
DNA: TGTGCCTGGAGTAGGCAGACGAGTTTGGAGTTCTTC
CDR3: CAWSRQTSLEFF

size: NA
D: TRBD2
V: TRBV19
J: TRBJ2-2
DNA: TGTGCCACCCTAACCCGGGACTACGCTTCGGACGCCGGGGAGCTGTTTTTT
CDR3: CATLTRDYASDAGELFF

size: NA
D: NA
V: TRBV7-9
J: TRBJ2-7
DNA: TGTGCCAGCAGCCAAAAGGACTCGGCCTACGAGCAGTACTTC
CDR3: CASSQKDSAYEQYF

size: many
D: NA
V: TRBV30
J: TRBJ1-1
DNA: TGTGCCTGGAGTGAAACGACACTTGAAGCTTTCTTT
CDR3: CAWSETTLEAFF

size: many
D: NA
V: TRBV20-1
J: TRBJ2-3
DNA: TGCAGTGCATCGTTCGCGGGACAGAGGACCACAGATACGCAGTATTTT
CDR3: CSASFAGQRTTDTQYF

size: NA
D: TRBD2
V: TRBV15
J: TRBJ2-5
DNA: TGTGCCACCAGCAGAGATTCGCGGCTAGCGGGAGTTTCGTACTTC
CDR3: CATSRDSRLAGVSYF

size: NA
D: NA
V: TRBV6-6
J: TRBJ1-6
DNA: TGTGCCAGCAGTTACTCTGGAAACGGGCATTCACCCCTCCACTTT
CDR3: CASSYSGNGHSPLHF

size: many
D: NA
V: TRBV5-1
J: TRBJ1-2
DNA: TGCGCCAGCAGCTTGGGGGGACGGGATTTCTATGGCTACACCTTC
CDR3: CASSLGGRDFYGYTF

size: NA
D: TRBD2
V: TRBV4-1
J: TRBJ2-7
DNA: TGCGCCAGCAGCCAAGTGCCTAGCGGGAGCCACGAGCAGTACTTC
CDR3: CASSQVPSGSHEQYF

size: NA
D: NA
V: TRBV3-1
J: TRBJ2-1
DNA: TGTGCCAGCAGCCCCAGGGCTTCCTACAATGAGCAGTTCTTC
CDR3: CASSPRASYNEQFF

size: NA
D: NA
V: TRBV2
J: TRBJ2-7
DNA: TGTGCCAGCAGCCTAGACAGGAGCAACTACGAGCAGTACTTC
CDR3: CASSLDRSNYEQYF

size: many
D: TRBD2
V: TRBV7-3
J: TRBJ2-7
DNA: TGTGCCAGCAGCCCAACAGCGGGACGGACCTACGAGCAGTACTTC
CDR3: CASSPTAGRTYEQYF

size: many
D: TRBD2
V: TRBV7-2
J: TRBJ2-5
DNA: TGTGCCAGCAGCGACATAGCGGGAGTAAGGGAGACCCAGTACTTC
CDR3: CASSDIAGVRETQYF

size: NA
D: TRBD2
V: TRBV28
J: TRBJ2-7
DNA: TGTGCCAGCAACCTTATAGCGGGAAGGGCCAACGAGCAGTACTTC
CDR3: CASNLIAGRANEQYF

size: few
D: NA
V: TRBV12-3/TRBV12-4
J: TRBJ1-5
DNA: TGTGCCAGCAGTCTACTGGGTTGGAATCAGCCCCAGCATTTT
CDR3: CASSLLGWNQPQHF

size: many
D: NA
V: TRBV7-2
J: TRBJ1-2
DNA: TGTGCCAGCAGTTCGGACGGACCTTATGGCTACACCTTC
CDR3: CASSSDGPYGYTF

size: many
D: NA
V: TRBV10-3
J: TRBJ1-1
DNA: TGTGCCATCGGCAGGGGACTGAACACTGAAGCTTTCTTT
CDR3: CAIGRGLNTEAFF